This entry lists 9 T cell receptor beta chains sequenced from one sample in a study of blood T cells in healthy people across ages. With a J-beta primer mix and a sample-barcoded 5' primer, a second PCR ran roughly 6 to 11 cycles. From the 5' RACE reads, TCRdb called clonotypes with MiXCR, one entry per CDR3 protein. The sample comprises hundreds of thousands of distinct CDR3 sequences, under 45% of which are singletons, and approximately 20% rests with the top ten. Sequenced material: blood. The source of these receptors is a man in his 60s in good health.

A few counts support this clonotype. The chain links TRBV10-3 to TRBJ2-3; 7 bases line up with TRBD2. Germline CDR1 and CDR2: ENHRY and SYGVKD. V gave up 6 bases and J gave up 1 base; unmatched junction bases: 10. The length of the CDR3 is 16 residues. CDR3 nucleotide sequence: TGTGCCATCAGCAAAAACGTGGGGGGGGGCACAGATACGCAGTATTTT. Amino acids: CAISKNVGGGTDTQYF.

This clonotype occurred a few times. The chain links TRBV20-1 to TRBJ2-3; unclear D gene. The V gene's germline CDR1 is DFQATT and CDR2 SNEGSKA (reference sequence). This CDR3 has 16 residues. V shed 3 bases and J shed 6 bases, with 22 bases lying between them. This CDR3 is CSASSASWGLGDTQYF. The DNA of the CDR3 is TGCAGTGCTAGTTCGGCTAGTTGGGGTCTCGGGGATACGCAGTATTTT.

This clonotype appeared a few times. V gene TRBV20-1 combines with J gene TRBJ2-5, with D maybe TRBD1 (6 bases). CDR1 is DFQATT, CDR2 SNEGSKA, per germline (reference sequence). V was pared by 0 bases and J by 9 bases, with 17 bases between. This CDR3 is built from 14 residues. The CDR3 DNA reads as TGCAGTGCTAGAGATCTCGGTGGGTCAGGGGCCCAGTACTTC. Translation gives CSARDLGGSGAQYF.

The V gene is TRBV2, the J gene TRBJ2-5; D gene ambiguous. The DNA end lines up better with TRBJ2-7; the J call may be wrong. This CDR3 is 12 amino acids long. Germline V gene lookup returns CDR1 SNHLY and CDR2 FYNNEI. CDR3 protein: CASSEANHEQYF. DNA of the CDR3: TGTGCCAGCAGTGAAGCGAATCACGAGCAGTACTTC.

In its sample, this clonotype was seen a few times. The chain combines TRBV3-1 with TRBJ1-4; D remains unclear. Between the trimmed V and J ends, which lost 4 bases and 7 bases, there was a span of 7 bases. Germline CDR1 and CDR2: LGHDT and YNNKEL (reference sequence). CDR3 length: 12 amino acids. The CDR3 protein is CASSRRGEKLFF. For the CDR3, the DNA is TGTGCCAGCAGCCGACGGGGTGAAAAACTGTTTTTT.

The sample holds a few counts of this clonotype. The chain employs TRBV4-3 and TRBJ2-1, with TRBD2 matching 13 bases. From germline, CDR1 is LGHNA and CDR2 YSLEER. Germline trimming cut 4 bases from V and 8 bases from J; bases unmatched to any gene: 11. The CDR3 consists of 17 residues. The CDR3 bases are TGCGCCAGCAGCCTGGGTACTAGCGGGGGGGCCGAGGATGAGCAGTTCTTC. The encoded protein is CASSLGTSGGAEDEQFF.

The chain combines TRBV9 with TRBJ2-1; TRBD2 matches at 10 bases. V was pared by 3 bases and J by 8 bases, with 11 bases of the junction left unmatched. The CDR3 spans 16 residues. In germline, CDR1 is SGDLS, CDR2 YYNGEE. CDR3 in amino acids: CASSDPLAGGAYEQFF. The CDR3 DNA reads as TGTGCCAGCAGCGACCCCTTAGCGGGGGGTGCCTATGAGCAGTTCTTC.

This clonotype has just one count. The chain joins TRBV7-2 to TRBJ1-1; D not certain. CDR1 and CDR2 from the germline V gene are SGHTA and FQGNSA. The V end was cut by 4 bases, the J end by 3 bases, with 9 bases between. There are 13 residues in the CDR3. The CDR3: CASSSQEYTEAFF. The CDR3 bases are TGTGCCAGCAGCTCTCAAGAGTACACTGAAGCTTTCTTT.

V is TRBV7-2 and J is TRBJ1-2; D is perhaps TRBD1 (6 bases). Trimming stripped 4 bases from V and 6 bases from J, with 21 bases between. Germline V gene data show CDR1 as SGHTA and CDR2 as FQGNSA. The CDR3 sequence is 16 residues long. CDR3 sequence reads: CASSSRGGRDLNGYTF. The CDR3 bases are TGTGCCAGCAGCTCACGAGGGGGTAGGGACCTAAATGGCTACACCTTC.